The 29 T cell receptor beta chains in this list originate from one sample, sequenced in a study of lymphopenia after photon versus proton radiotherapy (dated 2019 in TCRdb). Receptor amplification or capture employed the immunoSEQ multiplex PCR assay. Drawn from immuneACCESS, this table holds only the in-frame rearrangements with V and J called that TCRdb kept. Clones are partly lost; checked studies trace under half to an unresolved V gene and leave the rest unexplained. In this sample the table shows approximately 65,000 clones, 80% to 90% of which occur a single time. The top ten clones comprise 10% to 14% of the sample. Sequenced here: peripheral blood, sampled from a patient treated with proton-based radiotherapy. Every receptor here comes from a man older than 75 with esophageal cancer.

The gene calls are TRBV2 and TRBJ2-1, with D hard to call. Trimming left V 5 bases short and J 3 bases short, with 14 bases between. CDR3 size: 15 residues. Per the germline V gene, CDR1 is SNHLY and CDR2 is FYNNEI. DNA of the CDR3: TGTGCCAGCAGTCCCCAGACTGGTGACTACAATGAGCAGTTCTTC. Translation gives CASSPQTGDYNEQFF.

The gene calls are TRBV27 and TRBJ1-2, with TRBD1 matching 7 bases. This CDR3 region has 15 residues. Germline V lookup: CDR1 MNHEY, CDR2 SMNVEV (reference sequence). The V gene end was trimmed by 5 bases and the J gene end by 4 bases; junction bases not matched to a gene: 10. The CDR3 nucleotides read TGTGCCAGCAGTCCGAGGGGACAGCCTCGCTATGGCTACACCTTC. The encoded protein is CASSPRGQPRYGYTF.

This clone was recorded once. The gene calls are TRBV4-3 and TRBJ1-2; 11 nucleotides align to TRBD1. Germline CDR1 LGHNA, CDR2 YSLEER. V lost 5 bases to trimming and J lost 5 bases; unmatched junction nucleotides: 7. The CDR3 runs 15 residues. The CDR3 DNA follows: TGCGCCAGCAGCTCCGGGACAGGGGGTGGGTATGGCTACACCTTC. It is translated as CASSSGTGGGYGYTF.

CDR3 residues: CATKRGHENYGYTF. In DNA, the CDR3 is TGCGCCACCAAGAGGGGCCACGAGAACTATGGCTACACCTTC. The chain has TRBV10-2 and TRBJ1-2; D is perhaps TRBD1 (5 bases). V lost 10 bases, J lost 2 bases, and 17 bases lay in between. The CDR3 has 14 amino acids. Germline V gene lookup returns CDR1 WSHSY and CDR2 SAAADI.

The V and J genes are TRBV9 and TRBJ1-2; tentatively, D is TRBD1 (5 bases). The V and J ends lost 4 bases and 6 bases respectively, with 13 bases between them. The germline CDR1 and CDR2 sequences are SGDLS and YYNGEE. This CDR3 is 13 amino acids long. For the CDR3, the DNA is TGTGCCAGCAGCCTCCTCGGGACGAATGGCTACACCTTC. Its protein product is CASSLLGTNGYTF.

In regard to this clone: Other DNA sequences within the sample encode an identical CDR3. The chain carries TRBV18 and TRBJ2-7, with no clear D. Trimming pared 0 bases from V and 0 bases from J, leaving 3 bases between. The CDR3 totals 13 residues. Germline CDR1 is KGHSH and CDR2 is LQKENI. The CDR3 spells CASSPPSSYEQYF. Here the CDR3 DNA reads TGTGCCAGCTCACCACCCAGCTCCTACGAGCAGTACTTC.

The V call is TRBV7-2, the J call TRBJ2-7; 7 positions agree with TRBD2. CDR3 size: 14 residues. Germline CDR1 and CDR2: SGHTA and FQGNSA. The junction had 10 bases not matched to a gene; V was cut back by 5 bases and J by 6 bases. The CDR3 bases are TGTGCCAGCAGCACCGGGGAAGCGGGGCTCGAGCAGTACTTC. It encodes CASSTGEAGLEQYF.

The chain is built from TRBV23-1 and TRBJ2-1; D gene unclear. TRBV23-1 is sorted into the ORF group, with uncertain function. Trimming took off 1 base at V and 2 bases at J, with 18 bases between the two ends. This CDR3 contains 18 residues. The CDR3 DNA is TGCGCCAGCAGTCAATATATCCGGACGGAGTGTCCCTACAATGAGCAGTTCTTC. As protein: CASSQYIRTECPYNEQFF.

This clone was seen a few times. J is TRBJ1-3 and V is TRBV5-1; tentative D call: TRBD1 (5 bases). Germline CDR1 SGHRS, CDR2 YFSETQ. V dropped 0 bases and J dropped 1 base, with 8 bases sitting between them. The CDR3 contains 15 residues. The CDR3 nucleotides are TGCGCCAGCAGCTTGGCCCCAGGGTCTGGAAACACCATATATTTT. Protein: CASSLAPGSGNTIYF.

This clone was seen a handful of times. The chain has TRBV11-2 and TRBJ1-5; the D gene is possibly TRBD1 (6 bases). The CDR3 contains 14 residues. Germline CDR1 reads SGHAT; CDR2 reads FQNNGV. The ends were cut back, 3 bases at V and 3 bases at J, with 9 bases in the middle. The CDR3 DNA follows: TGTGCCAGCAGCTTGGGGGACAACAATCAGCCCCAGCATTTT. It codes for CASSLGDNNQPQHF.

The chain combines TRBV7-9 with TRBJ2-7; 11 bases fit TRBD2. Germline CDR1 is SEHNR and CDR2 is FQNEAQ (reference sequence). This CDR3 comprises 15 residues. The ends lost 10 bases at V and 2 bases at J; junction bases unmatched: 10. The CDR3 spells CAITTTGLAAYEQYF. The CDR3 coding sequence is TGTGCCATCACGACTACGGGACTAGCGGCCTACGAGCAGTACTTC. The full variable domain, completed using reference TRBV7-9 and TRBJ2-7, is DTGVSQNPRHKITKRGQNVTFRCDPISEHNRLYWYRQTLGQGPEFLTYFQNEAQLEKSRLLSDRFSAERPKGSFSTLEIQRTEQGDSAMYLCAITTTGLAAYEQYFGPGTRLTVT.

V usage is TRBV5-1 and J usage is TRBJ2-7; D perhaps matches TRBD2 (5 bases). Trimming removed 5 bases from V and 1 base from J, with 13 bases in between. The germline V gene encodes CDR1 SGHRS and CDR2 YFSETQ. This CDR3 spans 14 amino acids. The CDR3 coding sequence is TGCGCCAGCAGACGGAGGCCGGATTCCTACGAGCAGTACTTC. The encoded protein is CASRRRPDSYEQYF.

This clone was observed a few times. The chain links TRBV4-2 to TRBJ1-2; D ambiguous. V lost 1 base and J lost 5, with 8 bases in between. Germline values: CDR1 LGHNA, CDR2 YNFKEQ. CDR3 length: 13 residues. CDR3 bases: TGTGCCAGCAGCCAAGGGCAGCTTTATGGCTACACCTTC. This sequence encodes CASSQGQLYGYTF.

The chain couples TRBV18 to TRBJ1-2, with D hard to call. The CDR3 spans 13 residues. Germline lookup yields CDR1 KGHSH and CDR2 LQKENI. Between the trimmed V and J ends, which lost 2 bases and 8 bases, there was a span of 12 bases. The CDR3 protein is CASSPESRGGYTF. Here the CDR3 DNA reads TGTGCCAGCTCACCAGAAAGTCGAGGAGGCTACACCTTC.

This rearrangement joins TRBV7-3 to TRBJ1-1, with D hard to call. The CDR3 totals 15 residues. Germline values: CDR1 SGHTA, CDR2 FQGTGA. V shed 5 bases and J shed 2 bases, with 15 bases lying between them. The DNA for the CDR3 is TGTGCCAGCAGCCTCGTGCGGCAGGCCAACACTGAAGCTTTCTTT. Translation gives CASSLVRQANTEAFF.

The chain combines TRBV4-3 with TRBJ2-5, with no clear D. Germline CDR1 is LGHNA and CDR2 is YSLEER. V dropped 0 bases and J dropped 1 base, with 9 bases sitting between them. The CDR3 covers 15 residues. CDR3 region: CASSQDLQPQETQYF. The CDR3 coding sequence is TGCGCCAGCAGCCAAGATCTCCAGCCCCAAGAGACCCAGTACTTC.

This rearrangement joins TRBV6-5 to TRBJ2-7; no clear D. The CDR3 contains 15 residues. V lost 5 bases and J 2 bases, leaving 16 bases between the germline ends. In germline, CDR1 is MNHEY, CDR2 SVGAGI. CDR3 sequence: CASSMFGRQTYEQYF. CDR3 in DNA: TGTGCCAGCAGTATGTTTGGGCGTCAGACCTACGAGCAGTACTTC.

The J gene is TRBJ1-6, the V gene TRBV19; TRBD1 matches 7 bases. After removal of 11 bases from V and 2 bases from J, the junction contained 6 bases not matched to a gene. Looked up from germline, CDR1 is LNHDA and CDR2 is SQIVND (reference sequence). This CDR3 region has 14 residues. This CDR3 reads CASRRGPYNSPLHF. CDR3 DNA sequence: TGTGCCTCCCGTAGGGGGCCCTATAATTCACCCCTCCACTTT.

The V gene is TRBV18, the J gene TRBJ1-5, with 7 bases that match TRBD1. CDR3 length equals 14 residues. J lost 5 bases, V lost 0 bases, and 1 base had no gene match. The germline V gene encodes CDR1 KGHSH and CDR2 LQKENI. The CDR3 loop reads CASSPPGTDQPQHF. DNA of the CDR3: TGTGCCAGCTCACCACCGGGGACAGATCAGCCCCAGCATTTT.

This clone was seen a few times. The rearrangement joins TRBV21-1 to TRBJ1-2; the table's D gene call, TRBD1, was not cross checked with the DNA. TRBV21-1 has pseudogene status. This CDR3 comprises 14 residues. CDR3 nucleotide sequence: TGTGCCAGCAGCAAAGACCCCCCAGGTCGTGGCTACACCTTC. Translated, it gives CASSKDPPGRGYTF.

This CDR3 reads CASSFPGDNTQYF. DNA of the CDR3: TGTGCCAGCAGTTTCCCAGGGGACAATACGCAGTATTTT. The rearrangement joins TRBV5-6 to TRBJ2-3; D is possibly TRBD1 (6 bases). Trimming pared 5 bases from V and 7 bases from J, leaving 14 bases between. The CDR3 is 13 amino acids. Germline lookup yields CDR1 SGHDT and CDR2 YYEEEE. Full variable domain (missing parts from reference TRBV5-6 and TRBJ2-3): DAGVTQSPTHLIKTRGQQVTLRCSPKSGHDTVSWYQQALGQGPQFIFQYYEEEERQRGNFPDRFSGHQFPNYSSELNVNALLLGDSALYLCASSFPGDNTQYFGPGTRLTVL.

The chain employs TRBV10-2 and TRBJ2-7; tentative D call: TRBD1 (5 bases). Germline CDR1 and CDR2: WSHSY and SAAADI. Trimming left V 3 bases short and J 6 bases short, with 18 bases between. This CDR3 contains 15 residues. The CDR3 DNA follows: TGCGCCAGCAGTGAAGGGGCCCTTTTGATTGGCGAGCAGTACTTC. It is translated as CASSEGALLIGEQYF.

The chain uses TRBV4-3 and TRBJ1-2; no firm D call. Germline V gives CDR1 LGHNA, CDR2 YSLEER. The V end was cut by 1 base, the J end by 6 bases, with 9 bases between. This CDR3 comprises 13 residues. For the CDR3, the DNA is TGCGCCAGCAGCCAAGTCGGCGGTAATGGCTACACCTTC. Its translation is CASSQVGGNGYTF.

This clone appeared once. The chain is built from TRBV11-2 and TRBJ2-7; no reliable D call. The CDR3 totals 12 residues. The V and J ends lost 0 bases and 6 bases respectively, with 6 bases between them. Germline-derived CDR1 and CDR2 are SGHAT and FQNNGV. CDR3 DNA sequence: TGTGCCAGCAGCTTAGATGTTAGCGAGCAGTACTTC. Translation: CASSLDVSEQYF. Full variable domain (rest looked up from reference TRBV11-2 and TRBJ2-7): EAGVAQSPRYKIIEKRQSVAFWCNPISGHATLYWYQQILGQGPKLLIQFQNNGVVDDSQLPKDRFSAERLKGVDSTLKIQPAKLEDSAVYLCASSLDVSEQYFGPGTRLTVT.

The chain joins TRBV7-3 to TRBJ1-2; no clear D. This CDR3 is 16 amino acids long. V was trimmed by 2 bases and J by 6 bases, leaving 19 bases between them. CDR1 SGHTA and CDR2 FQGTGA come from the germline V gene. The CDR3 protein is CASSLVGVGPWDGYTF. CDR3 nucleotide sequence: TGTGCCAGCAGCTTAGTAGGAGTTGGGCCTTGGGATGGCTACACCTTC.

The rearrangement uses TRBV28 and TRBJ1-3; maybe TRBD1 (6 bases). Germline assignment: CDR1 MDHEN and CDR2 SYDVKM. Deletions cut 6 bases from V and 3 bases from J, with 18 bases between. This CDR3 has 16 amino acids. This CDR3 is CASSPPTGQGGNTIYF. For the CDR3, the DNA is TGTGCCAGCAGCCCACCGACAGGCCAGGGTGGAAACACCATATATTTT. Combining the CDR3 with reference TRBV28 and TRBJ1-3 gives the whole variable domain DVKVTQSSRYLVKRTGEKVFLECVQDMDHENMFWYRQDPGLGLRLIYFSYDVKMKEKGDIPEGYSVSREKKERFSLILESASTNQTSMYLCASSPPTGQGGNTIYFGEGSWLTVV.

The V call is TRBV15, the J call TRBJ2-3; 12 bases match TRBD2. Germline V gene data show CDR1 as LNHNV and CDR2 as YYDKDF (reference sequence). This CDR3 comprises 17 residues. Trimming cost V 2 bases and J 3 bases; bases outside gene matches: 6. CDR3 coding DNA: TGTGCCACCAGCAGATCGACCGGGACTAGCGGGACAGATACGCAGTATTTT. Residues: CATSRSTGTSGTDTQYF.

The chain employs TRBV5-1 and TRBJ1-1; possible D gene TRBD1, 6 bases. The length of the CDR3 is 13 residues. Trimming shortened V by 7 bases and J by 1 base, and 11 bases separated the two germline ends. Looked up from germline, CDR1 is SGHRS and CDR2 is YFSETQ. The CDR3 nucleotides read TGCGCCAGCCAAGGACAGTCGAACACTGAAGCTTTCTTT. Protein: CASQGQSNTEAFF.

V usage is TRBV5-1 and J usage is TRBJ2-7, with D perhaps given as TRBD1 or TRBD2 (5 bases each). This CDR3 contains 13 residues. Germline assignment: CDR1 SGHRS and CDR2 YFSETQ. Trimming pared 0 bases from V and 6 bases from J, leaving 10 bases between. The CDR3 region has the DNA TGCGCCAGCAGCTTGGCGTCGGGGCTCGAGCAGTACTTC. Translating it yields CASSLASGLEQYF.